Listed below are T cell receptor beta chains from one sample, sequenced in a study of blood T cell repertoires in COVID-19. The data were produced by immunoSEQ multiplex PCR, yet TCRdb's version contains in-frame clones alone and is incomplete. The profile shows about 410,000 clones, approximately 89% of them singletons. Material for sequencing was peripheral blood. The receptors were gathered from a woman aged 40 to 55 with COVID-19, enrolled during active disease. CDR3s include the opening cysteine and the closing phenylalanine or tryptophan. The order of the fields is CDR3 DNA, CDR3 protein, D gene, J gene, V gene, clone size. The D gene is left open where the match is weak. A clone size is listed for some rows: how often the clone was seen (once, few, many), or a class if it is expanded.

DNA: TGTGCCAGCAGCCAAGCGGAGGGAAGCATTCAGTACTTC; CDR3: CASSQAEGSIQYF; D: .; J: TRBJ2-4; V: TRBV3-1/TRBV3-2; size: .
DNA: TGTGCCAGCAGCGTAACACGGGATTCTGGCTACACCTTC; CDR3: CASSVTRDSGYTF; D: .; J: TRBJ1-2; V: TRBV9; size: .
DNA: TGCGCCAGCAGCTTGGGGACAGGGGGTTCACCCCTCCACTTT; CDR3: CASSLGTGGSPLHF; D: TRBD1; J: TRBJ1-6; V: TRBV5-1; size: .
DNA: TGTGCCAGCTTTTCCCTAGGGGCAGGGGGGAATGGCTACACCTTC; CDR3: CASFSLGAGGNGYTF; D: TRBD1; J: TRBJ1-2; V: TRBV28; size: .
DNA: TGTGCCATCATGACAGGACATAACTATGGCTACACCTTC; CDR3: CAIMTGHNYGYTF; D: .; J: TRBJ1-2; V: TRBV10-3; size: .
DNA: TGTGCCAGCAGTGATCGGGACAGGGGAAACACCATATATTTT; CDR3: CASSDRDRGNTIYF; D: TRBD1; J: TRBJ1-3; V: TRBV2; size: .
DNA: TGTGCCAGCAGCCCAAGCGGGGGGTTAGGAAATCAGCCCCAGCATTTT; CDR3: CASSPSGGLGNQPQHF; D: .; J: TRBJ1-5; V: TRBV7-9; size: .
DNA: TGTGCCAGCAGCAAAATAGGGCTCCGAACAGGGTATTTTCGGGCCCTCCACTTT; CDR3: CASSKIGLRTGYFRALHF; D: .; J: TRBJ1-6; V: TRBV21-1; size: .
DNA: TGTGCCAGCAGTTTAGTGGGGGGGAACACTGAAGCTTTCTTT; CDR3: CASSLVGGNTEAFF; D: .; J: TRBJ1-1; V: TRBV27; size: .
DNA: TGTGCCAGTAGGGTGAGCGGGAGTCTTAGCACAGATACGCAGTATTTT; CDR3: CASRVSGSLSTDTQYF; D: TRBD2; J: TRBJ2-3; V: TRBV19; size: .
DNA: TGTGCCAGCAGCTTAAATACGGGGGAGGGCACAGATACGCAGTATTTT; CDR3: CASSLNTGEGTDTQYF; D: .; J: TRBJ2-3; V: TRBV7-3; size: .
DNA: TGTGCCAGCAGTGGTCACAACCCCTACAATGAGCAGTTCTTC; CDR3: CASSGHNPYNEQFF; D: .; J: TRBJ2-1; V: TRBV25-1; size: .
DNA: TGTGCCACCGGGACTAGCGGGTACAATGAGCAGTTCTTC; CDR3: CATGTSGYNEQFF; D: TRBD2; J: TRBJ2-1; V: TRBV2; size: .
DNA: TGTGCCAGCAGCGTAGGACAGGGTGCGAAGGAGACCCAGTACTTC; CDR3: CASSVGQGAKETQYF; D: TRBD1; J: TRBJ2-5; V: TRBV9; size: .
DNA: TGTGCCAGCAGTGAAGACCCGACAGGGGCCTACGAGCAGTACTTC; CDR3: CASSEDPTGAYEQYF; D: TRBD1; J: TRBJ2-7; V: TRBV6-1; size: once
DNA: TGTGCCAGTAGTATTCTTAGCGGGAGGCGCACAGATACGCAGTATTTT; CDR3: CASSILSGRRTDTQYF; D: TRBD2; J: TRBJ2-3; V: TRBV19; size: .
DNA: TGTGCCAACAGCGTAGATGGTCCCCTATCCGGGAGCTACACCTTC; CDR3: CANSVDGPLSGSYTF; D: .; J: TRBJ1-2; V: TRBV9; size: .
DNA: TGTGCCAGCAGTCTGACAGGGGCAAAGCAGCCCCAGCATTTT; CDR3: CASSLTGAKQPQHF; D: TRBD1; J: TRBJ1-5; V: TRBV2; size: .
DNA: TGCAGCGTCCAAAGGTTGAGCGGGGACTCCTACAATGAGCAGTTCTTC; CDR3: CSVQRLSGDSYNEQFF; D: TRBD2; J: TRBJ2-1; V: TRBV29-1; size: .
DNA: TGTGCCAGCAGCTTACGCCAGGGAAATTCTGGAAACACCATATATTTT; CDR3: CASSLRQGNSGNTIYF; D: .; J: TRBJ1-3; V: TRBV7-9; size: .
DNA: TGTGCCAGCAGTTTATCAAGTAGTGTGGATACGCAGTATTTT; CDR3: CASSLSSSVDTQYF; D: .; J: TRBJ2-3; V: TRBV27; size: .
DNA: TGTGCCAGCAGCTCGGGCCGTGAAAGGGGCCAAGAAAAACTGTTTTTT; CDR3: CASSSGRERGQEKLFF; D: .; J: TRBJ1-4; V: TRBV5-4; size: .
DNA: TGTGCCAGCAGCGTAAAGGGGGCAGATACGCAGTATTTT; CDR3: CASSVKGADTQYF; D: .; J: TRBJ2-3; V: TRBV9; size: .
DNA: TGTGCCAGTATTAACAGGGGCAGGAACACTGAAGCTTTCTTT; CDR3: CASINRGRNTEAFF; D: TRBD1; J: TRBJ1-1; V: TRBV19; size: few
DNA: TGTGCCAGCAGCCAGACTAGCGGGAGGAACACAGATACGCAGTATTTT; CDR3: CASSQTSGRNTDTQYF; D: TRBD2; J: TRBJ2-3; V: TRBV5-4; size: .
DNA: TGTGCCAGCAGTCCCGGGACAGGGCTAAATCAGCCCCAGCATTTT; CDR3: CASSPGTGLNQPQHF; D: TRBD1; J: TRBJ1-5; V: TRBV5-4; size: .
DNA: TGTGCCAGCAGTTTTGGTCCGGGAAGGGATAGCGGGAGTGGGCAGTTCTTC; CDR3: CASSFGPGRDSGSGQFF; D: TRBD2; J: TRBJ2-1; V: TRBV27; size: .
DNA: TGTGCCAGCAGCCCCTCCGGGACAGGGCCGGAAAAACTGTTTTTT; CDR3: CASSPSGTGPEKLFF; D: TRBD1; J: TRBJ1-4; V: TRBV3-1/TRBV3-2; size: .
DNA: TGTGCCAGCAGCCACCTTACAGGGGCTGGGGCCAACGTCCTGACTTTC; CDR3: CASSHLTGAGANVLTF; D: TRBD1; J: TRBJ2-6; V: TRBV14; size: once
DNA: TGTGCCAGCAGGGTCGAGTATGGCTACACCTTC; CDR3: CASRVEYGYTF; D: .; J: TRBJ1-2; V: TRBV28; size: .
DNA: TGTGCCAGTAGTATTACGACAGGGGCTATCTATGGCTACACCTTC; CDR3: CASSITTGAIYGYTF; D: TRBD1; J: TRBJ1-2; V: TRBV19; size: .
DNA: TGTGCCAGCAGTTCGGAAAGTTTGGGACTAGCGGGAGTAGGGCTGTTTTTT; CDR3: CASSSESLGLAGVGLFF; D: TRBD2; J: TRBJ2-2; V: TRBV28; size: .
DNA: TGTGCCAGCAGCTTGGACGGGACTTCGAACACTGAAGCTTTCTTT; CDR3: CASSLDGTSNTEAFF; D: .; J: TRBJ1-1; V: TRBV5-4; size: once
DNA: TGTGCCTGGAGTTCGGGAATCGCGGGACAGTTAAGTGGCTACACCTTC; CDR3: CAWSSGIAGQLSGYTF; D: TRBD1; J: TRBJ1-2; V: TRBV30; size: .
DNA: TGTGCCAGCGGCCCATGGGGCCGTGGAGAGCAGTACTTC; CDR3: CASGPWGRGEQYF; D: .; J: TRBJ2-7; V: TRBV28; size: once
DNA: TGTGCCAGCAGCGAACTAGCGGGGTACACAGATACGCAGTATTTT; CDR3: CASSELAGYTDTQYF; D: TRBD2; J: TRBJ2-3; V: TRBV7-9; size: .
DNA: TGTGCCAGTAGTCTCGACTACACCATCTCCTACGAGCAGTACTTC; CDR3: CASSLDYTISYEQYF; D: .; J: TRBJ2-7; V: TRBV19; size: .
DNA: TGTGCCAGCAGCCAAGAAGGCGGGGGCCGCACGGAGACCCAGTACTTC; CDR3: CASSQEGGGRTETQYF; D: .; J: TRBJ2-5; V: TRBV4-2; size: .
DNA: TGCGCCAGCAGCCAAGAGCAGGGTATTGCTGGAAACACCATATATTTT; CDR3: CASSQEQGIAGNTIYF; D: .; J: TRBJ1-3; V: TRBV4-3; size: .
DNA: TGTGCCAGCAGCTTAGAACCCGGGTCCCGGGCTGAAGCTTTCTTT; CDR3: CASSLEPGSRAEAFF; D: .; J: TRBJ1-1; V: TRBV7-2; size: .
DNA: TGTGCCAGCAGCTCAACAGGGGGTGAAGGCTACACCTTC; CDR3: CASSSTGGEGYTF; D: TRBD1; J: TRBJ1-2; V: TRBV7-3; size: .
DNA: TGTGCCAGCAGCTTAGCGGCAGGGCCGAATTCACCCCTCCACTTT; CDR3: CASSLAAGPNSPLHF; D: .; J: TRBJ1-6; V: TRBV11-2; size: .
DNA: TGTGCCAGTAGAACTGCAGGCCTTGGAGGGTACGAGCAGTACTTC; CDR3: CASRTAGLGGYEQYF; D: .; J: TRBJ2-7; V: TRBV27; size: .
DNA: TGTGCCAGCAGTCCCCTTTCTGGGACTAGCGGGGCGGGGGATACGCAGTATTTT; CDR3: CASSPLSGTSGAGDTQYF; D: TRBD2; J: TRBJ2-3; V: TRBV6-6; size: .
DNA: TGTGCCAGCAGCCCTAGGGGGCTAGGCGAAAAACTGTTTTTT; CDR3: CASSPRGLGEKLFF; D: TRBD1; J: TRBJ1-4; V: TRBV7-9; size: .
DNA: TGTGCCAGCAGCCTAACTAGCGGAGAGCAGTTCTTC; CDR3: CASSLTSGEQFF; D: TRBD2; J: TRBJ2-1; V: TRBV11-3; size: .
DNA: TGTGCCCTCCGGGACAGCTCCTACGAGCAGTACTTC; CDR3: CALRDSSYEQYF; D: TRBD1; J: TRBJ2-7; V: TRBV30; size: .
DNA: TGCGCCAGCAGCCCCCCCGGGACACACACAGATACGCAGTATTTT; CDR3: CASSPPGTHTDTQYF; D: .; J: TRBJ2-3; V: TRBV5-1; size: once
DNA: TGTGCCAGCTCACCACCTGGACTAGCGGGGGGGAGAGGGAATGAGCAGTTCTTC; CDR3: CASSPPGLAGGRGNEQFF; D: TRBD2; J: TRBJ2-1; V: TRBV18; size: .
DNA: TGTGCCAGCAGTCGAGTAGCGGGTGGAAGCACAGATACGCAGTATTTT; CDR3: CASSRVAGGSTDTQYF; D: TRBD2; J: TRBJ2-3; V: TRBV25-1; size: .
DNA: TGTGCCAGCAGCTTATGGGCCGAGGAGGAGGGTGGGACCTTC; CDR3: CASSLWAEEEGGTF; D: .; J: TRBJ1-2; V: TRBV7-2; size: few
DNA: TGTGCCAGCAGTTCAAGAGGCTTCGAAGCTTTCTTT; CDR3: CASSSRGFEAFF; D: .; J: TRBJ1-1; V: TRBV12-3/TRBV12-4; size: .